The T cell receptor (beta chain) under discussion was sequenced for a study of cytomegalovirus exposure and HLA in healthy donors. 60 Vbeta and 13 Jbeta primers were used in PCR. Sequenced by immunoSEQ multiplex PCR; TCRdb stores in-frame clones only, minus some. The data show approximately 180,000 clones, with 10% to 15% seen just once and about 8% held by the top ten. Trimming pared 3 bases from V and 0 bases from J, leaving 9 bases between. CDR1 and CDR2 from the germline V gene are MGHRA and YSYEKL. This CDR3 has 15 residues. This clone has only a few counts. The chain combines TRBV4-1 with TRBJ2-4; maybe TRBD1 (6 bases). The sequencing input was PBMCs. The receptor comes from a man aged 50 to 59 in good health and CMV-seropositive. CDR3 nucleotides: TGCGCCAGCAGCCAGGGGACAACAGCCAAAAACATTCAGTACTTC. As protein: CASSQGTTAKNIQYF.